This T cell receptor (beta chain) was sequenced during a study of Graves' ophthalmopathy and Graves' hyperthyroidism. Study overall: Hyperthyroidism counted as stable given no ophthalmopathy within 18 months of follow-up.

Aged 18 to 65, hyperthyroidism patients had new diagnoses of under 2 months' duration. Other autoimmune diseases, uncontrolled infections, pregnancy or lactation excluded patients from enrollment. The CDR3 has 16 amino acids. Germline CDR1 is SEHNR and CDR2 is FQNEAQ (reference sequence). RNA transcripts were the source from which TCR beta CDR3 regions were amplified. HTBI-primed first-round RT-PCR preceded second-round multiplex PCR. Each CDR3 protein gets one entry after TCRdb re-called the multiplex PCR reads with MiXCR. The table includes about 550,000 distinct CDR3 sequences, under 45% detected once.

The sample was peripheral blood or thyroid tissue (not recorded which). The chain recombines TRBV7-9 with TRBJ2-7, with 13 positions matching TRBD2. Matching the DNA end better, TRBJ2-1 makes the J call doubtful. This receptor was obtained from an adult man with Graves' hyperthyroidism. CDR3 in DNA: TGTGCCAGCAGCTCCGGGACTAGCGGGGCCTACAATGAGCAGTTCTTC. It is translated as CASSSGTSGAYNEQFF.